The 18 T cell receptor beta chains below were found in one sample sequenced in a study of blood T cells in healthy people across ages. The authors ran a second PCR of 7 to 11 cycles using a sample-barcoded 5' primer and a J-beta primer mix. A single record per CDR3 protein comes from TCRdb applying MiXCR to the 5' RACE reads. Found here are hundreds of thousands of distinct CDR3 sequences, under 30% of them singletons; the top ten hold around 16%. The source material was blood. The receptors shown here come from a woman of 80 years or more in good health.

This sequence joins TRBV9 and TRBJ2-2, with a weak D call TRBD2 (5 bases). CDR3 length: 14 residues. CDR1 and CDR2 from the germline V gene are SGDLS and YYNGEE. Trimming shortened V by 2 bases and J by 6 bases, and 11 bases separated the two germline ends. The CDR3 DNA follows: TGTGCCAGCAGCGTCGGGAACTCCCCCGGGGAGCTGTTTTTT. Its translation is CASSVGNSPGELFF.

This clonotype was counted between two and nine times. The chain joins TRBV14 to TRBJ1-2, with TRBD1 as a possible D gene (5 bases). The CDR3 is 15 amino acids. Trimming removed 2 bases at V and 1 base at J, with 11 bases between. The germline gives CDR1 SGHDN, CDR2 FVKESK. DNA of the CDR3: TGTGCCAGCAGCCAAAGGGCAGGGAGTAACTATGGCTACACCTTC. Translation: CASSQRAGSNYGYTF.

As for this clonotype: A read error may explain this, as a much larger clone is one base away. CDR3 protein: CANSLRTRLGPNNEQFF. The CDR3 DNA sequence: TGTGCCAACAGTTTAAGGACCAGGCTAGGACCCAACAATGAGCAGTTCTTC. The chain carries TRBV12-3 or TRBV12-4 and TRBJ2-1; D uncertain. This CDR3 spans 17 amino acids.

The table lists this clonotype with many counts. The V and J genes are TRBV19 and TRBJ2-3; the D is unclear. Per the germline V gene, CDR1 is LNHDA and CDR2 is SQIVND (reference sequence). Trimming stripped 7 bases from V and 0 bases from J, with 11 bases between. This CDR3 has 14 amino acids. The CDR3 sequence is CASNSRGSTDTQYF. CDR3 sequence (DNA): TGTGCCAGTAATTCTAGAGGCAGCACAGATACGCAGTATTTT.

The rearrangement joins TRBV20-1 to TRBJ2-3; D might be TRBD2 (6 bases). V lost 0 bases and J lost 1, with 20 bases in between. In germline, CDR1 is DFQATT, CDR2 SNEGSKA (reference sequence). The CDR3 spans 18 residues. CDR3 nucleotide sequence: TGCAGTGCTAGAGATCATCTGGAGGGACCTCTTGGCACAGATACGCAGTATTTT. This sequence encodes CSARDHLEGPLGTDTQYF.

V gene TRBV7-9 combines with J gene TRBJ2-7; D ambiguous. The CDR3 loop spans 15 amino acids. Trimming stripped 1 base from V and 5 bases from J, with 15 bases between. Germline loops: CDR1 SEHNR, CDR2 FQNEAQ (reference sequence). As DNA, the CDR3 is TGTGCCAGCAGCTTAGTAGCTGGGAACAGAAACGAGCAGTACTTC. This sequence encodes CASSLVAGNRNEQYF.

This clonotype was counted at least ten times. The chain links TRBV29-1 to TRBJ2-6, with a weak D call TRBD1 (5 bases). Germline lookup yields CDR1 SQVTM and CDR2 ANQGSEA. The CDR3 runs 18 residues. Trimming shortened V by 0 bases and J by 3 bases, and 18 bases separated the two germline ends. CDR3: CSVEDQGEKGFGANVLTF. CDR3 sequence (DNA): TGCAGCGTTGAAGATCAAGGGGAAAAGGGGTTTGGGGCCAACGTCCTGACTTTC.

V and J are TRBV12-3 or TRBV12-4 and TRBJ2-7; D might be TRBD1 or TRBD2, each matching 6 bases. V lost 2 bases and J lost 3, with 11 bases in between. The CDR3 totals 14 residues. CDR3 nucleotide sequence: TGTGCCAGCAGTTTAAGAGGGGGAGGCTACGAGCAGTACTTC. This gives the protein CASSLRGGGYEQYF.

This chain uses TRBV20-1 with TRBJ1-4; D is possibly TRBD1 (6 bases). Per the germline V gene, CDR1 is DFQATT and CDR2 is SNEGSKA (reference sequence). The CDR3 consists of 20 residues. Trimming stripped 5 bases from V and 4 bases from J, with 32 bases between. The CDR3 coding sequence is TGCAGTGCTCCTAGATTCAGGGCAGGGGTAGTTGAGGCCGTTAATGAAAAACTGTTTTTT. This sequence encodes CSAPRFRAGVVEAVNEKLFF.

The chain combines TRBV5-1 with TRBJ1-1; no firm D call. The CDR3 spans 13 residues. V was pared by 0 bases and J by 7 bases, with 10 bases between. The V gene's germline CDR1 is SGHRS and CDR2 YFSETQ. As DNA, the CDR3 is TGCGCCAGCAGCTTGGATGGGGTGGGTGAAGCTTTCTTT. Residues: CASSLDGVGEAFF.

This clonotype has ten or more counts. The rearrangement joins TRBV7-9 to TRBJ1-2, with D perhaps TRBD1 (5 bases). This CDR3 comprises 16 residues. Germline CDR1 and CDR2: SEHNR and FQNEAQ (reference sequence). The V end was cut by 0 bases, the J end by 2 bases, with 13 bases between. CDR3 nucleotides: TGTGCCAGCAGCTTAGCCCCCCCAGGGATCAACTATGGCTACACCTTC. It yields the protein CASSLAPPGINYGYTF.

In the case of this clonotype: Its ends do not fully match the called genes, so a read error is possible. The rearrangement uses TRBV15 and TRBJ1-2; a weak D match, TRBD1 (5 bases). The CDR3 length is 15 residues. Germline V gene lookup returns CDR1 LNHNV and CDR2 YYDKDF (reference sequence). The chain's CDR3 is CATGPLGDSNYDYTF. As DNA, the CDR3 is TGTGCCACCGGCCCGTTGGGGGATTCTAACTATGACTACACCTTC.

At least ten counts were recorded for this clonotype. The chain employs TRBV7-9 and TRBJ2-2; 11 nucleotides agree with TRBD2. In germline, CDR1 is SEHNR, CDR2 FQNEAQ (reference sequence). The CDR3 contains 18 residues. V was clipped by 2 bases and J by 0 bases; unmatched bases: 5. The CDR3 sequence: CASSLPSGGPTNTGELFF. The DNA of the CDR3 is TGTGCCAGCAGCTTACCTAGCGGGGGGCCGACGAACACCGGGGAGCTGTTTTTT.

The chain carries TRBV11-3 and TRBJ1-1; perhaps TRBD1 as D (6 bases). V shed 5 bases and J shed 5 bases, with 12 bases lying between them. The CDR3 spans 13 residues. CDR1 and CDR2 from the germline V gene are SGHNT and YENEEA. CDR3 protein: CASSPYGQTEAFF. The CDR3, as DNA: TGTGCCAGCAGCCCCTACGGACAGACTGAAGCTTTCTTT.

Comments on this clonotype: A much larger clone lies a single base off, so this may be a read error. The rearrangement uses TRBV5-5 and TRBJ2-7; TRBD1 matches at 7 bases. Per germline, CDR1 SGHKS and CDR2 YYEKEE (reference sequence). CDR3 size: 15 residues. J lost 2 bases, V lost 1 base, and 6 bases had no gene match. The chain's CDR3 is CASSLMTGSAYEQYF. CDR3 bases: TGTGCCAGCAGCTTGATGACAGGGAGCGCCTACGAGCAGTACTTC.

This clonotype was observed a few times. The chain combines TRBV6-2 or TRBV6-3 with TRBJ2-3, with D perhaps TRBD2 (6 bases). Germline loops: CDR1 MNHEY, CDR2 SVGEGT. The CDR3 totals 16 residues. The V gene lost 6 bases and the J gene lost 0 bases, with 16 bases spanning the gap. The CDR3 DNA reads as TGTGCCAGCAGACGTAGCGGTACTATAAGCACAGATACGCAGTATTTT. Translating gives CASRRSGTISTDTQYF.

Remarks on this clonotype: Germline and junction disagree at one end, which may indicate a read error. This sequence joins TRBV12-3 or TRBV12-4 and TRBJ2-5; maybe TRBD1 (6 bases). This CDR3 has 11 amino acids. The CDR3 loop is CASSLAGVQYF. CDR3 DNA: TGTGCCAGCAGTCTAGCAGGGGTGCAGTACTTC.

V and J are TRBV6-2 or TRBV6-3 and TRBJ1-3, with 7 bases matching TRBD1. This CDR3 contains 15 residues. J gave up 5 bases and V 2 bases, and 6 bases lay outside the gene matches. Germline CDR1 is MNHEY and CDR2 is SVGEGT. CDR3 in DNA: TGTGCCAGCAGTTACGGTCGACAGGGAAGAAACACCATATATTTT. This translates into CASSYGRQGRNTIYF.